These 20 T cell receptor beta chains were sequenced from one sample in a study of OX40 agonist ivuxolimab in advanced cancers. TCRdb's table, derived via immunoSEQ multiplex PCR, lists solely in-frame clones and lacks some. The sample carries 45,000 to 65,000 clones, 87% recorded once. The material was CD4+ or CD8+ T cells sorted from blood, obtained in a trial of the OX40 agonist ivuxolimab. All receptors come from an adult with an advanced solid tumor such as melanoma, head and neck, liver or kidney cancer.

This clone has just a few counts. The V gene is TRBV10-1, the J gene TRBJ2-7, with TRBD2 matching 10 bases. The CDR3 is made up of 15 amino acids. Germline V gene lookup returns CDR1 WNHNN and CDR2 SYGVQD (reference sequence). The trim removed 0 bases at V and 4 bases at J, leaving 3 bases unmatched. In nucleotides, the CDR3 is TGCGCCAGCAGTGAGTCTGGTAGCGGGAGGTACGAGCAGTACTTC. Translating gives CASSESGSGRYEQYF.

The chain recombines TRBV15 with TRBJ2-5; no clear D gene. V lost 5 bases, J lost 5 bases, and 12 bases lay in between. Germline values: CDR1 LNHNV, CDR2 YYDKDF (reference sequence). CDR3 length equals 13 residues. The CDR3 here is CATSVSPGETQYF. The CDR3, as DNA: TGTGCCACCAGCGTCTCGCCCGGTGAGACCCAGTACTTC. Variable domain in full (rest from reference TRBV15 and TRBJ2-5): DAMVIQNPRYQVTQFGKPVTLSCSQTLNHNVMYWYQQKSSQAPKLLFHYYDKDFNNEADTPDNFQSRRPNTSFCFLDIRSPGLGDTAMYLCATSVSPGETQYFGPGTRLLVL.

CDR3: CASSSWTSGRTKTQYF. CDR3 sequence (DNA): TGTGCCAGCAGTTCTTGGACTAGCGGGAGGACAAAGACCCAGTACTTC. The rearrangement joins TRBV27 to TRBJ2-5, with 14 bases lining up with TRBD2. Germline lookup yields CDR1 MNHEY and CDR2 SMNVEV (reference sequence). The J segment lost 6 bases and the V segment lost 4 bases, leaving 7 bases of the junction unmatched. This CDR3 contains 16 residues.

This clone came up once. The rearrangement links TRBV5-1 to TRBJ2-5; D gene uncertain. Germline V gene lookup returns CDR1 SGHRS and CDR2 YFSETQ. The V and J ends lost 4 bases and 2 bases respectively, with 3 bases between them. The CDR3 consists of 11 residues. CDR3 protein: CASSLQETQYF. The DNA for the CDR3 is TGCGCCAGCAGCCTTCAAGAGACCCAGTACTTC.

The rearrangement links TRBV2 to TRBJ2-3; perhaps D is TRBD1 or TRBD2 (5 bases each). Germline values: CDR1 SNHLY, CDR2 FYNNEI. Trimming took 5 bases from V and 8 from J, leaving 20 bases between them. The CDR3 has 15 residues. The CDR3 DNA reads TGTGCCAGCAGTCCCGGGACCCCCGGTCGGGGTACGCAGTATTTT. It specifies CASSPGTPGRGTQYF.

The rearrangement uses TRBV30 and TRBJ2-7; 8 bases are shared with TRBD2. With 3 bases clipped from V and 3 bases from J, the junction kept 4 bases outside the gene matches. The V gene's germline CDR1 is GTSNPN and CDR2 SVGIG (reference sequence). CDR3 length: 13 residues. The CDR3 region is CAWRLAVGYEQYF. Here the CDR3 DNA reads TGTGCCTGGAGACTAGCGGTCGGCTACGAGCAGTACTTC.

The J gene is TRBJ1-2, the V gene TRBV18; D is possibly TRBD1 (5 bases). The germline V gene encodes CDR1 KGHSH and CDR2 LQKENI. The ends were cut back, 4 bases at V and 8 bases at J, with 11 bases in the middle. The CDR3 spans 12 residues. The CDR3 protein is CASSRDQGGYTF. Here the CDR3 DNA reads TGTGCCAGCTCACGGGACCAAGGGGGCTACACCTTC.

This clone is termed medium-sized. The chain uses TRBV5-8 and TRBJ1-2; D unresolved. Germline V CDR1 and CDR2: SGHTS, YDEGEE. The CDR3 runs to 14 residues. V was shortened by 0 bases and J by 2 bases, with 8 bases between the two germline ends. CDR3 DNA: TGTGCCAGCAGCTTGGGCGGCATCAACTATGGCTACACCTTC. Translating it yields CASSLGGINYGYTF.

This clone was recorded only once. J is TRBJ2-7 and V is TRBV27, with TRBD1 matching 8 bases. J gave up 5 bases and V 6 bases, and 9 bases lay outside the gene matches. The CDR3 is made up of 14 amino acids. The germline V gene encodes CDR1 MNHEY and CDR2 SMNVEV (reference sequence). CDR3 in amino acids: CASSRPGQVNEQYF. In DNA, the CDR3 is TGTGCCAGCAGCCGCCCGGGACAGGTGAACGAGCAGTACTTC.

This rearrangement joins TRBV14 to TRBJ1-6, with D hard to call. Germline assignment: CDR1 SGHDN and CDR2 FVKESK. The ends were cut back, 4 bases at V and 9 bases at J, with 13 bases in the middle. The CDR3 totals 14 residues. The CDR3 bases are TGTGCCAGCAGCCCCGTTGTGGCCGGTTCACCCCTCCACTTT. This gives the protein CASSPVVAGSPLHF.

The chain links TRBV28 to TRBJ1-1; the D is unclear. The CDR3 contains 12 residues. V was shortened by 7 bases and J by 4 bases, with 10 bases between the two germline ends. Germline V CDR1 and CDR2: MDHEN, SYDVKM. The CDR3 here is CASTSFTTEAFF. Here the CDR3 DNA reads TGTGCCAGCACCTCCTTTACCACTGAAGCTTTCTTT.

Here the CDR3 reads CASSLASRVASYNSPLHF. The CDR3 DNA reads as TGCGCCAGCAGCTTGGCCTCAAGGGTTGCGTCCTATAATTCACCCCTCCACTTT. This chain joins TRBV5-1 and TRBJ1-6; D not certain. This CDR3 has 18 residues. CDR1 is SGHRS and CDR2 is YFSETQ in the germline V gene. Trimming pared 0 bases from V and 1 base from J, leaving 14 bases between.

J is TRBJ1-5 and V is TRBV30; D remains unclear. From germline, CDR1 is GTSNPN and CDR2 SVGIG (reference sequence). The V and J ends lost 1 base and 7 bases respectively, with 8 bases between them. The CDR3 extends over 12 amino acids. In DNA, the CDR3 is TGTGCCTGGAGTGCCCCCGGGCAGCCCCAGCATTTT. Translation gives CAWSAPGQPQHF.

This sequence joins TRBV25-1 and TRBJ1-1; 7 bases fit TRBD1. V trimming: 8 bases; J trimming: 1 base; junction bases outside the gene matches: 10. CDR3 length: 15 residues. Germline lookup yields CDR1 MGHDK and CDR2 SYGVNS. CDR3 DNA sequence: TGTGCCAGCGTGGAATGGGGACAGCCGAACACTGAAGCTTTCTTT. It specifies CASVEWGQPNTEAFF.

This chain connects TRBV6-1 to TRBJ2-1; 9 nucleotides align to TRBD1. V trimming: 6 bases; J trimming: 4 bases; junction bases outside the gene matches: 4. Germline-derived CDR1 and CDR2 are MNHNS and SASEGT. This CDR3 comprises 14 residues. CDR3 loop: CASSDRGEYNEQFF. CDR3 DNA: TGTGCCAGCAGCGACAGGGGGGAATACAATGAGCAGTTCTTC.

V gene TRBV11-3 combines with J gene TRBJ2-5, with 11 bases fitting TRBD2. The V and J ends lost 1 base and 1 base, in that order; junction bases with no gene match: 2. This CDR3 spans 16 amino acids. CDR1 is SGHNT and CDR2 is YENEEA in the germline V gene. The CDR3 nucleotides are TGTGCCAGCAGCTTAGGGGGGACTAGCGGCCAAGAGACCCAGTACTTC. Amino acid sequence: CASSLGGTSGQETQYF.

This chain uses TRBV7-2 with TRBJ2-1, with 9 bases fitting TRBD2. Germline loops: CDR1 SGHTA, CDR2 FQGNSA. V dropped 2 bases and J dropped 5; count of bases not matched to a gene: 4. The CDR3 is made up of 15 amino acids. CDR3 in amino acids: CASSLQLAGNNEQFF. CDR3 sequence (DNA): TGTGCCAGCAGCTTACAACTAGCGGGTAACAATGAGCAGTTCTTC. Looking up the rest from reference TRBV7-2 and TRBJ2-1 gives the full variable domain: GAGVSQSPSNKVTEKGKDVELRCDPISGHTALYWYRQSLGQGLEFLIYFQGNSAPDKSGLPSDRFSAERTGGSVSTLTIQRTQQEDSAVYLCASSLQLAGNNEQFFGPGTRLTVL.

This clone was picked up one time. The chain joins TRBV5-1 to TRBJ2-3; weak D call: TRBD2 (6 bases). Deletions cut 0 bases from V and 6 bases from J, with 14 bases between. Germline V gene data show CDR1 as SGHRS and CDR2 as YFSETQ. The CDR3 runs 15 residues. The CDR3 nucleotides are TGCGCCAGCAGCTTGGTTTCCGGGAGTGCGGATACGCAGTATTTT. Translated: CASSLVSGSADTQYF.

The chain combines TRBV27 with TRBJ1-1; D gene uncertain. The germline V gene has CDR1 MNHEY and CDR2 SMNVEV (reference sequence). CDR3 length equals 11 residues. Trimming left V 6 bases short and J 2 bases short, with 4 bases between. The CDR3 region is CASRGNTEAFF. DNA for the CDR3: TGTGCCAGCAGGGGTAACACTGAAGCTTTCTTT.

The genes are TRBV28 and TRBJ2-3; TRBD1 agrees at 8 bases. Trimming removed 6 bases from V and 1 base from J; junction bases left unmatched: 3. Germline CDR1 is MDHEN and CDR2 is SYDVKM. The CDR3 length is 14 residues. The CDR3 reads CASSPTGGTDTQYF. CDR3 DNA sequence: TGTGCCAGCAGCCCGACAGGGGGCACAGATACGCAGTATTTT.